The sequence of this T cell receptor (beta chain) was determined in a study of neoadjuvant nivolumab and ipilimumab in lung cancer. Across the study: Patients got nivolumab 3 mg/kg on days 1, 15 and 29; combination added ipilimumab 1 mg/kg day 1. Broader study findings: TCR richness and clonality were higher in tumors than adjacent uninvolved lung.

In germline, CDR1 is MNHEY, CDR2 SVGAGI. J was trimmed by 8 bases and V by 0 bases; bases with no gene match: 5. This CDR3 is 15 amino acids long. Comment on this clone: Its specificity is unknown.

Clones were read by immunoSEQ multiplex PCR, and TCRdb kept only the in-frame ones, dropping some. The sample has about 18,000 clones, approximately 73% seen once; the top ten hold 7% to 9%. The sequences come from tumor tissue, collected after neoadjuvant nivolumab, alone or with ipilimumab, at or shortly before surgery. The chain has TRBV6-5 and TRBJ1-4, with 8 bases matching TRBD1. The clonotype comes from an adult with non-small cell lung cancer. The CDR3 bases are TGTGCCAGCAGTTACTCGACAGGGGCGGGGGAAAAACTGTTTTTT. Translation gives CASSYSTGAGEKLFF.